The 24 T cell receptor beta chains in this list originate from one sample, sequenced in a study of cytomegalovirus exposure and HLA in healthy donors. The table came from immunoSEQ multiplex PCR; TCRdb's copy has only in-frame clones and leaves some out. The data hold 150,000 to 250,000 clones, with approximately 78% observed a single time. The sample comprised PBMCs. All receptors derive from a woman in her thirties in good health and CMV-seronegative.

The chain links TRBV7-9 to TRBJ2-7; D remains ambiguous. The CDR3 sequence is 13 residues long. Trimming stripped 3 bases from V and 8 bases from J, with 14 bases between. Germline assignment: CDR1 SEHNR and CDR2 FQNEAQ (reference sequence). The CDR3 region is CASSFPGELKQYF. The CDR3 DNA reads as TGTGCCAGCAGCTTCCCTGGAGAGCTGAAGCAGTACTTC.

The rearrangement joins TRBV27 to TRBJ1-2, with D perhaps TRBD1 (5 bases). V was shortened by 7 bases and J by 4 bases, with 25 bases between the two germline ends. The CDR3 has 17 residues. From germline, CDR1 is MNHEY and CDR2 SMNVEV (reference sequence). CDR3 protein: CASTPGPVQGLVYGYTF. The DNA for the CDR3 is TGTGCCAGCACCCCCGGCCCCGTTCAGGGTTTGGTCTATGGCTACACCTTC.

The CDR3 DNA is TGCAGCGTTCAGGTACCGAGCACAGATACGCAGTATTTT. Translating gives CSVQVPSTDTQYF. The genes are TRBV29-1 and TRBJ2-3; D ambiguous. With 5 bases removed from V and 0 bases from J, the gap between germline ends came to 9 bases. This CDR3 comprises 13 residues. Germline V gene lookup returns CDR1 SQVTM and CDR2 ANQGSEA.

V usage is TRBV7-2 and J usage is TRBJ2-1, with 8 bases identical to TRBD2. The CDR3 length is 15 residues. After removal of 3 bases from V and 7 bases from J, the junction contained 8 bases not matched to a gene. Germline V gene lookup returns CDR1 SGHTA and CDR2 FQGNSA. The CDR3 loop reads CASSFSGVGGNEQFF. The CDR3, as DNA: TGTGCCAGCAGCTTTAGCGGGGTAGGGGGGAATGAGCAGTTCTTC.

This clone appeared once. This chain joins TRBV9 and TRBJ2-2, with D possibly matching TRBD1 (5 bases). The CDR3 covers 16 residues. Germline values: CDR1 SGDLS, CDR2 YYNGEE. V lost 3 bases to trimming and J lost 6 bases, with 18 bases between them. The CDR3: CASSDYAGRKAGELFF. CDR3 coding DNA: TGTGCCAGCAGCGACTACGCAGGGCGCAAGGCCGGGGAGCTGTTTTTT.

In regard to this clone: The same CDR3 is also encoded by other DNA sequences in this sample. This chain's CDR3 is CASSLEGSGNQPQHF. CDR3 in DNA: TGCGCCAGCAGCTTGGAGGGTTCGGGGAATCAGCCCCAGCATTTT. The chain is built from TRBV5-1 and TRBJ1-5; D is ambiguous. Germline lookup yields CDR1 SGHRS and CDR2 YFSETQ. This CDR3 has 15 amino acids. V was shortened by 0 bases and J by 4 bases, with 11 bases between the two germline ends.

V usage is TRBV5-1 and J usage is TRBJ1-1, with TRBD1 matching over 11 bases. V lost 4 bases, J lost 4 bases, and 3 bases stayed unmatched. CDR1 and CDR2 from the germline V gene are SGHRS and YFSETQ. The CDR3 is 14 amino acids. For the CDR3, the DNA is TGCGCCAGCAGCCTCGGGACAGGGGGCACTGAAGCTTTCTTT. Protein sequence: CASSLGTGGTEAFF.

V usage is TRBV4-2 and J usage is TRBJ1-6, with D possibly being TRBD1 (5 bases). Per the germline V gene, CDR1 is LGHNA and CDR2 is YNFKEQ. V dropped 0 bases and J dropped 7 bases, with 7 bases sitting between them. This CDR3 is built from 14 residues. CDR3: CASSQDSGNSPLHF. The CDR3 DNA reads as TGTGCCAGCAGCCAAGACTCAGGGAATTCACCCCTCCACTTT.

The table lists this clone with a count of one. This chain connects TRBV6-1 to TRBJ2-7; D possibly corresponds to TRBD2 (5 bases). This CDR3 comprises 13 residues. Between the trimmed V and J ends, which lost 4 bases and 7 bases, there was a span of 14 bases. Germline V gene lookup returns CDR1 MNHNS and CDR2 SASEGT. The CDR3 here is CASSGYSGSEQYF. The CDR3 nucleotides are TGTGCCAGCAGTGGATACAGCGGCAGTGAGCAGTACTTC.

This clone was recorded a few times. V and J are TRBV28 and TRBJ1-6, with TRBD1 identical over 10 bases. The CDR3 covers 14 residues. V dropped 5 bases and J dropped 9; count of bases not matched to a gene: 4. Germline V gene data show CDR1 as MDHEN and CDR2 as SYDVKM. The CDR3 DNA reads as TGTGCCAGCAGTCCGGGACAGGGGCGTTCACCCCTCCACTTT. It is translated as CASSPGQGRSPLHF.

This chain joins TRBV18 and TRBJ2-7, with a weak D call TRBD2 (6 bases). The V gene's germline CDR1 is KGHSH and CDR2 LQKENI. The CDR3 sequence is 13 residues long. Trimming pared 6 bases from V and 4 bases from J, leaving 13 bases between. The CDR3 loop reads CASSEGLEYEQYF. The DNA of the CDR3 is TGTGCCAGCTCCGAGGGACTTGAATACGAGCAGTACTTC. The full variable domain, with the rest looked up from reference TRBV18 and TRBJ2-7, is NAGVMQNPRHLVRRRGQEARLRCSPMKGHSHVYWYRQLPEEGLKFMVYLQKENIIDESGMPKERFSAEFPKEGPSILRIQQVVRGDSAAYFCASSEGLEYEQYFGPGTRLTVT.

The chain combines TRBV6-5 with TRBJ2-5; 8 bases are shared with TRBD1. CDR3 length: 13 residues. The V segment lost 6 bases and the J segment 7 bases; nucleotides outside the gene matches: 7. Germline lookup yields CDR1 MNHEY and CDR2 SVGAGI. This CDR3 reads CASRKTGGGTQYF. In DNA form, the CDR3 reads TGTGCCAGCAGAAAAACAGGGGGAGGGACCCAGTACTTC.

The J gene is TRBJ1-5, the V gene TRBV15; 8 nucleotides match TRBD1. The CDR3 runs to 14 residues. Unmatched junction bases numbered 3, after V lost 1 base and J lost 7 bases. Germline V lookup: CDR1 LNHNV, CDR2 YYDKDF (reference sequence). The CDR3, as DNA: TGTGCCACCAGCAGAGGCAGGGGGCAACAGCCCCAGCATTTT. Protein sequence: CATSRGRGQQPQHF. The full variable domain, with the rest looked up from reference TRBV15 and TRBJ1-5, is DAMVIQNPRYQVTQFGKPVTLSCSQTLNHNVMYWYQQKSSQAPKLLFHYYDKDFNNEADTPDNFQSRRPNTSFCFLDIRSPGLGDTAMYLCATSRGRGQQPQHFGDGTRLSIL.

The chain combines TRBV28 with TRBJ1-1; 8 bases fit TRBD1. Germline loops: CDR1 MDHEN, CDR2 SYDVKM. The CDR3 sequence is 13 residues long. Trimming took 2 bases from V and 10 from J; bases not matched to a gene: 6. The CDR3 region has the DNA TGTGCCAGCAGTTTAGTAACAGGGGGGGGAGCTTTCTTT. This codes for CASSLVTGGGAFF. Full variable domain (missing parts from reference TRBV28 and TRBJ1-1): DVKVTQSSRYLVKRTGEKVFLECVQDMDHENMFWYRQDPGLGLRLIYFSYDVKMKEKGDIPEGYSVSREKKERFSLILESASTNQTSMYLCASSLVTGGGAFFGQGTRLTVV.

A single count supports this clone. The chain links TRBV27 to TRBJ2-3; TRBD2 matches 10 bases. Germline CDR1 and CDR2: MNHEY and SMNVEV (reference sequence). The junction had 5 bases not matched to a gene; V was cut back by 2 bases and J by 0 bases. There are 17 residues in the CDR3. CDR3 nucleotides: TGTGCCAGCAGTTTACCTAGCGGGAGTCGAAGCACAGATACGCAGTATTTT. Protein: CASSLPSGSRSTDTQYF.

There are a few counts of this clone. The J gene is TRBJ2-7, the V gene TRBV9; 7 bases match TRBD1. The V gene end was trimmed by 4 bases and the J gene end by 1 base; junction bases not matched to a gene: 5. Germline CDR1 reads SGDLS; CDR2 reads YYNGEE. The CDR3 sequence is 14 residues long. CDR3 in DNA: TGTGCCAGCAGCTTCGGGACAGTGTCCTACGAGCAGTACTTC. Amino acids: CASSFGTVSYEQYF.

The chain couples TRBV27 to TRBJ2-7, with a weak D call TRBD1 (5 bases). V lost 10 bases to trimming and J lost 2 bases, with 12 bases between them. The CDR3 is 12 residues long. The germline CDR1 and CDR2 sequences are MNHEY and SMNVEV (reference sequence). The CDR3 region has the DNA TGTGCCACTTCAGGGAATCCCTACGAGCAGTACTTC. Its translation is CATSGNPYEQYF.

The chain couples TRBV28 to TRBJ2-7, with 7 nucleotides matching TRBD1. This CDR3 is built from 12 residues. After removal of 4 bases from V and 6 bases from J, the junction contained 3 bases not matched to a gene. Per the germline V gene, CDR1 is MDHEN and CDR2 is SYDVKM. CDR3 nucleotides: TGTGCCAGCAGTTCTTACAGGGGCGAGCAGTACTTC. This sequence encodes CASSSYRGEQYF.

CDR3 DNA sequence: TGTGCCAGCAGTGAGGTGGGCACTGAAGCTTTCTTT. Its protein product is CASSEVGTEAFF. This chain connects TRBV28 to TRBJ1-1; D unresolved. Between the trimmed V and J ends, which lost 5 bases and 4 bases, there was a span of 8 bases. Germline V gene lookup returns CDR1 MDHEN and CDR2 SYDVKM. The CDR3 consists of 12 residues.

CDR3 DNA: TGTGCCAGCAGTTTAATGGACAGTTCGACCTACGAGCAGTACTTC. It codes for CASSLMDSSTYEQYF. The chain has TRBV27 and TRBJ2-7; tentative D call: TRBD1 (6 bases). The CDR3 has 15 residues. V was cut by 2 bases and J by 2 bases, with 13 bases left in between. The germline CDR1 and CDR2 sequences are MNHEY and SMNVEV (reference sequence).

This chain joins TRBV29-1 and TRBJ2-6; tentative D call: TRBD1 (6 bases). Germline values: CDR1 SQVTM, CDR2 ANQGSEA. The CDR3 length is 15 residues. Trimming shortened V by 1 base and J by 0 bases, and 7 bases separated the two germline ends. The CDR3, as DNA: TGCAGCGTTGAAGGACAGGACTCTGGGGCCAACGTCCTGACTTTC. Its translation is CSVEGQDSGANVLTF.

The chain has TRBV19 and TRBJ2-7; 8 bases agree with TRBD1. The germline V gene encodes CDR1 LNHDA and CDR2 SQIVND (reference sequence). V lost 4 bases, J lost 6 bases, and 14 bases stayed unmatched. CDR3 size: 16 residues. The CDR3: CASSNLDRGTLAEQYF. The CDR3 nucleotides are TGTGCCAGTAGTAACCTTGACAGGGGAACCTTAGCCGAGCAGTACTTC.

The chain recombines TRBV14 with TRBJ1-2; 8 bases are a match to TRBD1. The J segment lost 10 bases and the V segment lost 5 bases, leaving 9 bases of the junction unmatched. The CDR3 is made up of 13 amino acids. Germline lookup yields CDR1 SGHDN and CDR2 FVKESK. DNA for the CDR3: TGTGCCAGCAGCAAAACGTCAGGGGGCATCTACACCTTC. It codes for CASSKTSGGIYTF. Full variable domain (rest looked up from reference TRBV14 and TRBJ1-2): EAGVTQFPSHSVIEKGQTVTLRCDPISGHDNLYWYRRVMGKEIKFLLHFVKESKQDESGMPNNRFLAERTGGTYSTLKVQPAELEDSGVYFCASSKTSGGIYTFGSGTRLTVV.

The rearrangement uses TRBV29-1 and TRBJ2-2; 7 positions agree with TRBD2. V shed 7 bases, J shed 4 bases, and the junction held 9 bases outside the gene matches. The CDR3 has 14 amino acids. The germline V gene has CDR1 SQVTM and CDR2 ANQGSEA. This chain's CDR3 is CSARQGGSTGELFF. In DNA form, the CDR3 reads TGCAGCGCCCGCCAGGGCGGGAGCACCGGGGAGCTGTTTTTT.